This T cell receptor (beta chain) was documented in a study of T cell responses to AZD1222 COVID-19 vaccine (dated by TCRdb to the early 2020s). At the level of the whole study: AZD1222 recipients given second doses at about 4 weeks or at about 12 weeks were pooled, since spike-specific TCR depth and breadth were not found to differ between the two schedules. TCR sequencing was performed for more than 230 trial participants, of whom around 200 were given two doses of AZD1222 and some 25 were given two doses of MenACWY control vaccine. Trial participants were enrolled into age subgroups of 18-55, 56-69 and 70-plus years, which contained about 160, 30 and 59 TCR-sequenced participants, respectively.

Points the paper makes about the study in general: Vaccine-associated CD4 TCRs spanned the whole spike protein, with dominant responses in regions 160-218 and 743-854. Because no day 14 peak-response samples were available, repertoires were characterized only after the peak T cell response. After two AZD1222 doses, both the breadth and the depth of spike-specific TCRs were significantly higher than at day 0 and than in MenACWY recipients. The 56-69-year group was small, and its depth increase did not reach significance, likely because of low power. Participants were mostly white British and included more females than males, and it was suggested by the authors that clonal diversity may have been underestimated. Nearly half of unique spike-specific TCRs reportedly recognized epitopes outside regions mutated in the B.1.351 and B.1.1.7 variants. Conclusions about previously exposed vaccinees are limited, since just six AZD1222 recipients were seropositive for SARS-CoV-2 at baseline.

V was cut back by 6 bases and J by 13 bases, leaving a gap of 12 bases between them. Including the terminal cysteine and phenylalanine, the CDR3 comprises 11 residues. Only the CDR3 region is kept as DNA, spanning 33 bases read in frame from base 1. As encoded in the germline V gene, CDR1 is MNHEY while CDR2 is SVGAGI. Remarks on this clone: Its antigen remains undetermined. One base away there is no much larger clone; base qualities are not given.

Read against the paper, the sample's time point label means: baseline before first vaccination. Vaccinee samples came from UK trials COV001 and COV002, including a single-blind randomized controlled phase 2/3 trial of AZD1222 (ChAdOx1 nCoV-19) in healthy adults. For TCRbeta chain sequencing, PBMC samples from trial participants were taken at day 0 and at day 28 after the second dose. The CDR3 regions of human TCRbeta chains were analyzed by immunosequencing. As for the authors' bioinformatics: Repertoire TCRs were matched against a reference library of SARS-CoV-2-specific TCRs generated with the MIRA antigen-specificity platform. Breadth was defined as the fraction of unique TCRs that were SARS-CoV-2-associated, and depth was defined as the fraction of total T cells that were SARS-CoV-2-associated. Each spike-specific TCR was assigned to its reactive spike region and to a CD4 or CD8 class using the MIRA data. Log10-transformed breadth and depth values were compared by one-way ANOVA with Sidak's multiple comparisons tests. The table was pulled from immuneACCESS by TCRdb, which kept in-frame rearrangements only. Such tables lose some clones; where checked, under half of the loss comes from unresolved V genes, and the rest has no known cause. V and J calls and clone size come straight from that table; D and trimming were deduced from the DNA. Recorded for this sample are approximately 120,000 clones; about 88% of them occurred a single time. Clones ranked in the top ten supply under 20% of the sample.

Sequencing was performed on peripheral blood, taken on day 0 of AZD1222 vaccination. The V and J genes are TRBV6-5 and TRBJ2-2; confidence is insufficient to name the D gene. The receptor was isolated from an adult in good health. The CDR3 amino acid sequence is: CASRQTDRLFF. The nucleotide sequence reads TGTGCCAGCAGACAAACAGATAGGCTGTTTTTT.